This T cell receptor beta chain was captured in a study of blood T cells in healthy people across ages. Findings and caveats of the study: Percentage of naive T cells showed a strong correlation with TCR beta diversity.

A second PCR of 7 to 11 cycles used a sample-barcoded 5' primer and a J-beta primer mix. TCRdb fed the 5' RACE reads into MiXCR, producing one record per CDR3 protein. This table holds roughly 500,000 distinct CDR3 sequences, 27% found once. The sample, approximately 10 milliliters of peripheral blood, was drawn from each donor. Samples had at least 7 million PBMCs isolated from them. Total RNA, at least 5.5 micrograms per sample, was extracted from PBMCs. V was shortened by 0 bases and J by 7 bases, with 16 bases between the two germline ends. Germline V gene sequence: CDR1 SGHRS, CDR2 YFSETQ. This CDR3 region has 16 residues. Regarding this clonotype: The antigen is not known.

The source of this sequence is a woman aged 70-85 years in good health. The rearrangement uses TRBV5-1 and TRBJ1-4; TRBD1 might be the D (5 bases). Sequencing input: blood. The CDR3 region is CASSLVGTGPGEKLFF. In DNA, the CDR3 is TGCGCCAGCAGCTTGGTTGGTACAGGACCGGGTGAAAAACTGTTTTTT.